This T cell receptor (beta chain) comes out of a study of T cells in Graves' hyperthyroidism and ophthalmopathy. It was uncontrolled infection, other autoimmune disease, pregnancy or lactation that excluded patients. There are many counts of this clonotype. Its antigen is as yet unknown. Germline loops: CDR1 SGHRS, CDR2 YFSETQ. V dropped 4 bases and J dropped 4 bases, with 14 bases sitting between them. This CDR3 has 14 residues. Overall study findings and caveats: Ophthalmopathy prediction by the model preceded onset by a median about 6 months.

TCR beta CDR3 regions were amplified from RNA. Carried out on the TCR CDR3, a first-round RT-PCR used the HTBI primer set. MiXCR was run by TCRdb on the multiplex PCR reads, yielding one entry per CDR3 protein. The data hold some 620,000 distinct CDR3 sequences, with 16% observed a single time. This TCR was recovered from a woman in her thirties with Graves' hyperthyroidism. The rearrangement links TRBV5-1 to TRBJ1-1, with D tentatively TRBD1 (6 bases). The sequencing sample was made of blood. Here the CDR3 reads CASSDRQDATEAFF. CDR3 coding DNA: TGCGCCAGCAGCGACAGACAGGACGCCACTGAAGCTTTCTTT.